The rows below give T cell receptor beta chains drawn from one sample of a study of blood T cell repertoires in COVID-19. Sequenced by immunoSEQ multiplex PCR; TCRdb stores in-frame clones only, minus some. The table lists some 500,000 clones, roughly nine tenths of them singletons, with roughly 8.3% in the top ten. Source material: peripheral blood. These receptors came from a woman in her forties or fifties with COVID-19, enrolled during active disease. The CDR3 runs from the conserved cysteine through the conserved F or W. A D gene is named only where the DNA matches it firmly. Size is omitted from some rows. Given values are once, few, many or a class for expanded clones.

v_call	j_call	clone_size	d_call	cdr3_aa	cdr3_nt
TRBV20-1	TRBJ2-2	-	-	CSASQWNTGELFF	TGCAGTGCTAGTCAGTGGAACACCGGGGAGCTGTTTTTT
TRBV15	TRBJ2-1	-	-	CATSRGGGLFNEQFF	TGTGCCACCAGCAGAGGTGGGGGCCTCTTCAATGAGCAGTTCTTC
TRBV19	TRBJ2-4	-	TRBD2	CASRPPGRVAKNIQYF	TGTGCCAGTAGGCCTCCGGGGAGGGTAGCCAAAAACATTCAGTACTTC
TRBV28	TRBJ1-1	-	TRBD1	CASTVDRGSTEAFF	TGTGCCAGCACCGTAGACAGGGGAAGCACTGAAGCTTTCTTT
TRBV10-3	TRBJ1-3	-	-	CAIRGASGNTIYF	TGTGCCATCAGGGGGGCCTCTGGAAACACCATATATTTT
TRBV9	TRBJ2-3	-	-	CASSVGGAGDTQYF	TGTGCCAGCAGCGTCGGAGGGGCTGGTGATACGCAGTATTTT
TRBV2	TRBJ1-1	once	-	CASSRSRGAFF	TGTGCCAGCAGCCGATCCAGGGGAGCTTTCTTT
TRBV30	TRBJ1-5	-	-	CAWSVEGERDQPQHF	TGTGCCTGGAGTGTGGAGGGTGAAAGGGATCAGCCCCAGCATTTT
TRBV7-9	TRBJ1-3	-	-	CASSPSGRTPRGNTIYF	TGTGCCAGCAGCCCAAGTGGACGGACTCCCCGGGGAAACACCATATATTTT
TRBV2	TRBJ1-4	-	TRBD1	CASGVDRGREKLFF	TGTGCCAGCGGCGTCGACAGGGGCAGAGAAAAACTGTTTTTT
TRBV30	TRBJ1-2	-	TRBD1	CAWSVRDRDYGYTF	TGTGCCTGGAGTGTAAGGGACAGGGACTATGGCTACACCTTC
TRBV12-3/TRBV12-4	TRBJ2-7	-	-	CASSLTGSQYF	TGTGCCAGCAGTTTAACAGGTTCGCAGTACTTC
TRBV18	TRBJ2-7	-	TRBD1	CASSPRQGANEQYF	TGTGCCAGCTCACCCAGGCAGGGGGCAAACGAGCAGTACTTC
TRBV5-5	TRBJ2-6	-	-	CASSLALRSGANVLTF	TGTGCCAGCAGCTTGGCCCTCCGCTCTGGGGCCAACGTCCTGACTTTC
TRBV6-5	TRBJ2-6	-	-	CATDFSGANVLTF	TGTGCCACCGACTTCTCTGGGGCCAACGTCCTGACTTTC
TRBV10-3	TRBJ2-3	-	TRBD1	CASTGGSTDTQYF	TGTGCCTCGACAGGGGGGAGCACAGATACGCAGTATTTT
TRBV6-6	TRBJ1-2	-	-	CASSYPSRQADGYTF	TGTGCCAGCAGTTACCCCTCCCGACAGGCCGATGGCTACACCTTC
TRBV12-3/TRBV12-4	TRBJ2-2	-	-	CASRYKNTGELFF	TGTGCCAGCAGGTATAAGAACACCGGGGAGCTGTTTTTT
TRBV19	TRBJ2-4	once	-	CASSMNTNIQYF	TGTGCCAGTAGTATGAACACAAACATTCAGTACTTC
TRBV7-9	TRBJ1-2	-	TRBD1	CASSLVGTGERYGYTF	TGTGCCAGCAGCTTAGTAGGGACAGGGGAACGGTACGGCTACACCTTC
TRBV27	TRBJ1-2	-	TRBD1	CATRTGGASGGYTF	TGTGCCACCCGGACAGGGGGCGCGTCCGGCGGCTACACCTTC
TRBV30	TRBJ2-1	-	-	CAWEWGPYNEQFF	TGTGCCTGGGAGTGGGGCCCCTACAATGAGCAGTTCTTC
TRBV19	TRBJ2-1	once	-	CASSIFWTPTNEQFF	TGTGCCAGTAGTATCTTTTGGACACCCACCAATGAGCAGTTCTTC
TRBV6-5	TRBJ2-3	-	TRBD2	CASRRGEGGTQYF	TGTGCCAGCAGACGGGGGGAGGGCGGCACGCAGTATTTT
TRBV10-3	TRBJ1-1	-	-	CAIRQTGTNTEAFF	TGTGCCATCAGACAAACAGGCACGAACACTGAAGCTTTCTTT